The 10 T cell receptor beta chains below were found in one sample sequenced in a study of cytomegalovirus exposure and HLA in healthy donors. PCR used 60 Vbeta primers and 13 Jbeta primers. Measured with immunoSEQ multiplex PCR; TCRdb has only the in-frame clones, and not every one. The data show approximately 88,000 clones, roughly 76% seen once. Sequencing was performed on PBMCs. Source of these receptors: a male donor in good health and CMV-seronegative.

The chain links TRBV6-1 to TRBJ1-2; TRBD1 is a possible D gene (5 bases). The CDR3 runs to 11 residues. Germline lookup yields CDR1 MNHNS and CDR2 SASEGT. Trimming removed 4 bases from V and 8 bases from J, with 8 bases in between. CDR3 DNA: TGTGCCAGCAGTGCCCAGGGAGGCTACACCTTC. The encoded protein is CASSAQGGYTF.

V usage is TRBV5-1 and J usage is TRBJ2-1, with 11 bases matching TRBD2. In germline, CDR1 is SGHRS, CDR2 YFSETQ. The ends lost 7 bases at V and 4 bases at J; junction bases unmatched: 16. The CDR3 loop spans 18 amino acids. As DNA, the CDR3 is TGCGCCAGCCGGGCCGCCGGGACTAGCGGCAACTCATACAATGAGCAGTTCTTC. As protein: CASRAAGTSGNSYNEQFF.

The chain employs TRBV19 and TRBJ2-6; 12 positions agree with TRBD1. Germline CDR1 and CDR2: LNHDA and SQIVND (reference sequence). The J segment lost 2 bases and the V segment lost 5 bases, leaving 7 bases of the junction unmatched. This CDR3 is built from 18 residues. DNA of the CDR3: TGTGCCAGTAGTCCTGGCCGGGACAGGGGGCCTGGGGCCAACGTCCTGACTTTC. Translation: CASSPGRDRGPGANVLTF.

This chain joins TRBV7-9 and TRBJ2-7, with D perhaps matching TRBD2 (6 bases). Germline V gene lookup returns CDR1 SEHNR and CDR2 FQNEAQ (reference sequence). Between the trimmed V and J ends, which lost 5 bases and 5 bases, there was a span of 19 bases. The CDR3 contains 15 residues. Here the CDR3 reads CASSPGRRGSHEQYF. The CDR3 DNA reads TGTGCCAGCAGCCCTGGACGGAGGGGATCCCACGAGCAGTACTTC.

The rearrangement links TRBV5-1 to TRBJ1-1; D is unclear. Germline V gene lookup returns CDR1 SGHRS and CDR2 YFSETQ. There are 14 residues in the CDR3. Trimming stripped 4 bases from V and 4 bases from J, with 14 bases between. Written as DNA, the CDR3 is TGCGCCAGCAGCCCGGGAGTTTTGGGCACTGAAGCTTTCTTT. Amino acids: CASSPGVLGTEAFF.

The V gene is TRBV7-3, the J gene TRBJ1-1; no definite D call. V was clipped by 1 base and J by 1 base, with 10 bases between them. Germline CDR1 SGHTA, CDR2 FQGTGA. The CDR3 length is 15 residues. Here the CDR3 DNA reads TGTGCCAGCAGCTTAATCCGGCGGGAGAACACTGAAGCTTTCTTT. It yields the protein CASSLIRRENTEAFF. The full variable domain, rest sourced from reference TRBV7-3 and TRBJ1-1, is GAGVSQTPSNKVTEKGKYVELRCDPISGHTALYWYRQSLGQGPEFLIYFQGTGAADDSGLPNDRFFAVRPEGSVSTLKIQRTERGDSAVYLCASSLIRRENTEAFFGQGTRLTVV.

This chain uses TRBV7-3 with TRBJ2-1, with TRBD1 matching over 10 bases. Losses at the gene ends were 1 base for V and 8 bases for J; bases not matched to a gene: 5. The CDR3 is 15 residues long. Germline CDR1 reads SGHTA; CDR2 reads FQGTGA. The CDR3 DNA sequence: TGTGCCAGCAGCTTAAGGGGGACAGGGGCCGATGAGCAGTTCTTC. Translation gives CASSLRGTGADEQFF.

The chain combines TRBV7-2 with TRBJ1-1, with D unclear. The CDR3 is 13 residues long. V was trimmed by 2 bases and J by 4 bases, leaving 8 bases between them. Germline V lookup: CDR1 SGHTA, CDR2 FQGNSA. The CDR3 sequence is CASSLSRITEAFF. The CDR3 bases are TGTGCCAGCAGCTTATCGAGGATCACTGAAGCTTTCTTT.

The V and J genes are TRBV9 and TRBJ2-1, with 9 positions matching TRBD2. Germline lookup yields CDR1 SGDLS and CDR2 YYNGEE. This CDR3 has 17 amino acids. The V segment lost 3 bases and the J segment 4 bases; nucleotides outside the gene matches: 11. In nucleotides, the CDR3 is TGTGCCAGCAGCGAGAAAACTCTAGCGGGAATTTACAATGAGCAGTTCTTC. It yields the protein CASSEKTLAGIYNEQFF.

The chain carries TRBV5-1 and TRBJ2-3; TRBD2 aligns across 7 bases. Germline lookup yields CDR1 SGHRS and CDR2 YFSETQ. J gave up 6 bases and V 4 bases, and 5 bases lay outside the gene matches. The CDR3 is 13 amino acids. The CDR3 here is CASSSGTADTQYF. CDR3 coding DNA: TGCGCCAGCAGCAGCGGGACCGCCGATACGCAGTATTTT.